Following are 2 T cell receptor beta chains from one sample sequenced in a study of cytomegalovirus exposure and HLA in healthy donors. 13 Jbeta primers and 60 Vbeta primers were used for the PCR. TCRdb's copy holds only in-frame clones and misses some; the assay was immunoSEQ multiplex PCR. Of around 190,000 clones listed, about 76% are singletons. Source material: PBMCs. The receptors here all came from a woman in her fifties or sixties in good health and CMV-seronegative.

V usage is TRBV11-2 and J usage is TRBJ1-4, with TRBD1 matching over 7 bases. The length of the CDR3 is 19 residues. V dropped 5 bases and J dropped 0; count of bases not matched to a gene: 15. Germline V CDR1 and CDR2: SGHAT, FQNNGV. The CDR3: CASSTARDRSHATNEKLFF. The CDR3 bases are TGTGCCAGCAGCACCGCCAGGGACAGATCGCATGCAACTAATGAAAAACTGTTTTTT.

This clone was seen more than once but under ten times. The CDR3: CASSLDGGAREGKLFF. CDR3 nucleotides: TGTGCCAGCAGCTTAGATGGGGGCGCGCGAGAGGGAAAACTGTTTTTT. V is TRBV7-9 and J is TRBJ1-4, with D possibly matching TRBD1 (6 bases). CDR1 is SEHNR, CDR2 FQNEAQ, per germline (reference sequence). Trimming stripped 1 base from V and 10 bases from J, with 19 bases between. CDR3 length: 16 amino acids.